The 2 T cell receptor beta chains given below trace back to one sample, sequenced in a study of control samples from healthy donors and cancer patients. Generated by immunoSEQ multiplex PCR, the TCRdb table keeps only in-frame clones and is missing some. The table shows 150,000 to 200,000 clones, with just under 95% occurring only once. Source material: blood. These receptor sequences come from an older woman in good health.

The chain joins TRBV18 to TRBJ1-4; D is ambiguous. V lost 3 bases and J 3 bases, leaving 14 bases between the germline ends. The germline CDR1 and CDR2 sequences are KGHSH and LQKENI. The CDR3 has 16 residues. The CDR3 coding sequence is TGTGCCAGCTCACCCATCCCAGATGAATCTAATGAAAAACTGTTTTTT. Translated, it gives CASSPIPDESNEKLFF.

Concerning this clone itself: A read error may account for a junction end that differs from germline. The CDR3 DNA follows: TGCGCCAGCGGCCAGGGGACAGGTTCTAGCACAGATACGCAGTATTTT. Protein: CASGQGTGSSTDTQYF. The chain combines TRBV4-3 with TRBJ2-3; 8 bases map to TRBD1. The CDR3 loop spans 16 amino acids. Per the germline V gene, CDR1 is LGHNA and CDR2 is YSLEER.